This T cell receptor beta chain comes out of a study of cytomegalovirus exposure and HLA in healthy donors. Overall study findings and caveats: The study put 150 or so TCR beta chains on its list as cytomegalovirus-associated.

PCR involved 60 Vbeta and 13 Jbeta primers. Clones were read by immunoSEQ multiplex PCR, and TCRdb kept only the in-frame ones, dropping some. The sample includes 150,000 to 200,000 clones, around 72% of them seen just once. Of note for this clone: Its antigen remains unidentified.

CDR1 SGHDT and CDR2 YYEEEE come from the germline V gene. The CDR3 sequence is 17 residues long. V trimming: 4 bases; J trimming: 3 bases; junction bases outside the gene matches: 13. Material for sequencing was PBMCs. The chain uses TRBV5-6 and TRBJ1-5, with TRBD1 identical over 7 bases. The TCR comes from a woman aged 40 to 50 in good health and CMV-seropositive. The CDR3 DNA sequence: TGTGCCAGCAGCCTGAGTCCAGGGGGTAGATTCAATCAGCCCCAGCATTTT. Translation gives CASSLSPGGRFNQPQHF.